The 9 T cell receptor beta chains presented below share a single source sample, sequenced in a study of shared clonotypes between healthy human individuals. Some clones are missing from TCRdb's copy, which holds only in-frame ones; the method was immunoSEQ multiplex PCR. This table has approximately 2,000,000 clones, 85% to 95% appearing once. Sequenced: naive CD4+ T cells from PBMCs. Subset in this sample: CD45RA+ positively selected. These receptor sequences come from a man between 18 and 29 years old in good health. Some clones in this sample may be carry-over from other donors' samples.

The J gene is TRBJ2-1, the V gene TRBV11-1; D unresolved. Germline V gives CDR1 SGHAT, CDR2 FQDESV (reference sequence). The germline V and J ends were trimmed by 5 bases and 7 bases, with 9 bases remaining between them. This CDR3 region has 12 residues. CDR3: CASSPQRNEQFF. CDR3 DNA sequence: TGTGCCAGCAGCCCACAGAGAAATGAGCAGTTCTTC.

This rearrangement joins TRBV7-2 to TRBJ2-7; 11 bases are shared with TRBD2. Germline V lookup: CDR1 SGHTA, CDR2 FQGNSA. This CDR3 is 15 amino acids long. V was pared by 3 bases and J by 5 bases, with 6 bases of the junction left unmatched. The DNA of the CDR3 is TGTGCCAGCAGCTTGTCTAGCGGGAGGTTCAACGAGCAGTACTTC. The encoded protein is CASSLSSGRFNEQYF.

This clone appeared a few times. The CDR3 nucleotides read TGTGCCAGCAGTTACGACTACGAAAAACTGTTTTTT. It specifies CASSYDYEKLFF. V and J are TRBV6-6 and TRBJ1-4; D is undetermined. Germline CDR1 reads MNHNY; CDR2 reads SVGAGI (reference sequence). Trimming cost V 2 bases and J 8 bases, with 6 bases left between them. The CDR3 runs 12 residues.

The chain recombines TRBV2 with TRBJ1-1; D remains unclear. The CDR3 has 11 residues. CDR1 and CDR2 (germline): SNHLY, FYNNEI. V lost 6 bases, J lost 8 bases, and 10 bases lay in between. This CDR3 reads CASSYGSEAFF. In DNA form, the CDR3 reads TGTGCCAGCAGCTACGGGAGCGAAGCTTTCTTT. Complete variable domain (other parts from reference TRBV2 and TRBJ1-1): EPEVTQTPSHQVTQMGQEVILRCVPISNHLYFYWYRQILGQKVEFLVSFYNNEISEKSEIFDDQFSVERPDGSNFTLKIRSTKLEDSAMYFCASSYGSEAFFGQGTRLTVV.

The rearrangement uses TRBV5-4 and TRBJ1-2; TRBD1 matches at 11 bases. The CDR3 spans 16 residues. Germline CDR1 and CDR2: SGHNT and YYREEE (reference sequence). V dropped 0 bases and J dropped 4; count of bases not matched to a gene: 5. CDR3 region: CASSLVGQGAIYGYTF. CDR3 DNA: TGTGCCAGCAGCTTGGTCGGACAGGGGGCTATCTATGGCTACACCTTC. The full variable domain, its missing parts supplied by reference TRBV5-4 and TRBJ1-2, is ETGVTQSPTHLIKTRGQQVTLRCSSQSGHNTVSWYQQALGQGPQFIFQYYREEENGRGNFPPRFSGLQFPNYSSELNVNALELDDSALYLCASSLVGQGAIYGYTFGSGTRLTVV.

The genes are TRBV2 and TRBJ2-5; D remains ambiguous. The V and J ends lost 8 bases and 5 bases respectively, with 12 bases between them. Germline CDR1 is SNHLY and CDR2 is FYNNEI. This CDR3 has 12 amino acids. Written as DNA, the CDR3 is TGTGCCAGCGGGAACGAAGGGGAGACCCAGTACTTC. It encodes CASGNEGETQYF.

J is TRBJ1-2 and V is TRBV28, with unresolved D. The V end lost 3 bases, the J end lost 4 bases, and 18 bases lay between the germline ends. Per the germline V gene, CDR1 is MDHEN and CDR2 is SYDVKM. The CDR3 has 16 residues. The CDR3 DNA reads as TGTGCCAGCAGTTTCGACACCCCAGGCGGTCTCTATGGCTACACCTTC. Translated, it gives CASSFDTPGGLYGYTF.

This clone was recorded once. The same CDR3 is also encoded by other DNA sequences in this sample. CDR3 in DNA: TGTGCCAGCAGCCAGGGGAACTATGGCTACACCTTC. Encoded protein: CASSQGNYGYTF. The rearrangement joins TRBV4-2 to TRBJ1-2; D uncertain. V was clipped by 3 bases and J by 2 bases, with 4 bases between them. This CDR3 contains 12 residues. The germline CDR1 and CDR2 sequences are LGHNA and YNFKEQ.

The V and J genes are TRBV2 and TRBJ1-1, with TRBD1 identical over 9 bases. J lost 0 bases, V lost 10 bases, and 15 bases had no gene match. The CDR3 loop spans 17 amino acids. From germline, CDR1 is SNHLY and CDR2 FYNNEI. The CDR3 DNA is TGTGCCACCGTACGCTACCGGGACAGGGTGGTGAACACTGAAGCTTTCTTT. It yields the protein CATVRYRDRVVNTEAFF.